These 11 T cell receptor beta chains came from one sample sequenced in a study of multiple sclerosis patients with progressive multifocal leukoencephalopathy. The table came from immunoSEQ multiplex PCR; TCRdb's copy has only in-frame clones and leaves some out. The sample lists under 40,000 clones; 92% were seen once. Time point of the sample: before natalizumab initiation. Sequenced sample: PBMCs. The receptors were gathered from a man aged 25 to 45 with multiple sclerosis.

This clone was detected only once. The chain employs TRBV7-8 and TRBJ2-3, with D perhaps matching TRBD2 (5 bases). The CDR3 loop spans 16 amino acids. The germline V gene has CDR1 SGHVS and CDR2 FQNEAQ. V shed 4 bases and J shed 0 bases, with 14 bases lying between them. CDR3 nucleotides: TGTGCCAGCAGCTCCTGGGGAAGCGGTAGCACAGATACGCAGTATTTT. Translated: CASSSWGSGSTDTQYF.

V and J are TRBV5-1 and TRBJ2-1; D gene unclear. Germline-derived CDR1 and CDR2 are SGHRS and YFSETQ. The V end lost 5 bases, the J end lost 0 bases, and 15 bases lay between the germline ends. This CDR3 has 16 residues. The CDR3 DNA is TGCGCCAGCAGATTTAACCCGGTGAGCTCCTACAATGAGCAGTTCTTC. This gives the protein CASRFNPVSSYNEQFF.

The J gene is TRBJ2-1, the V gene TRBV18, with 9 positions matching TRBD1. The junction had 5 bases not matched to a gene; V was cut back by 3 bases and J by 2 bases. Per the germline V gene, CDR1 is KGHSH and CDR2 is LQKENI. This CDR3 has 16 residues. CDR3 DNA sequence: TGTGCCAGCTCACCCCCGAACAGGGGGCCCTACAATGAGCAGTTCTTC. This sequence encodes CASSPPNRGPYNEQFF.

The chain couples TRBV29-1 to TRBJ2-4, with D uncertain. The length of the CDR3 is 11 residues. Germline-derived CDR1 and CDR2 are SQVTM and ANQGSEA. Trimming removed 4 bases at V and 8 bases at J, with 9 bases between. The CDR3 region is CSVAVEHIQYF. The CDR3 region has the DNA TGCAGCGTTGCAGTAGAGCACATTCAGTACTTC.

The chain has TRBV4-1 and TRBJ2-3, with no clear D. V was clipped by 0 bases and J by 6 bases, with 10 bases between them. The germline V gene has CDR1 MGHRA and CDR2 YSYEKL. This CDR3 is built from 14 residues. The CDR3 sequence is CASSQDGLGDTQYF. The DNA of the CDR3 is TGCGCCAGCAGCCAAGATGGGCTAGGCGATACGCAGTATTTT.

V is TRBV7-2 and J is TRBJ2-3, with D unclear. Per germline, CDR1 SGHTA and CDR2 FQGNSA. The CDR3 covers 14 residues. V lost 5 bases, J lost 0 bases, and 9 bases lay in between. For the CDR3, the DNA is TGTGCCAGCAGCCCGCCTTGGAGCACAGATACGCAGTATTTT. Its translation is CASSPPWSTDTQYF.

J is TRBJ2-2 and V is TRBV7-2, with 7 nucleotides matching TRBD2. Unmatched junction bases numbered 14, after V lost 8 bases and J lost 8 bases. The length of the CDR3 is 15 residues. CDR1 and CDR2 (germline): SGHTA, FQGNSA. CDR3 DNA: TGTGCCAGCGACCCGATTGCGGGAGTGGGGGGGGAGCTGTTTTTT. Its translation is CASDPIAGVGGELFF.

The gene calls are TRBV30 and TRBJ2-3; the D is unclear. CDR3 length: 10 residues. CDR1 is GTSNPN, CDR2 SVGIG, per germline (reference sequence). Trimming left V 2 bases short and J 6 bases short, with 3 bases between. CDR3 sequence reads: CAWSMDTQYF. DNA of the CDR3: TGTGCCTGGAGTATGGATACGCAGTATTTT.

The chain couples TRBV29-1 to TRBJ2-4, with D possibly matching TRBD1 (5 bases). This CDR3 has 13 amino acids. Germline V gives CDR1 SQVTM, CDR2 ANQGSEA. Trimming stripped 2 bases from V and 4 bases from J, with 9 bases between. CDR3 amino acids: CSVEHGQKNIQYF. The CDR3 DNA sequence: TGCAGCGTTGAACACGGACAAAAAAACATTCAGTACTTC.

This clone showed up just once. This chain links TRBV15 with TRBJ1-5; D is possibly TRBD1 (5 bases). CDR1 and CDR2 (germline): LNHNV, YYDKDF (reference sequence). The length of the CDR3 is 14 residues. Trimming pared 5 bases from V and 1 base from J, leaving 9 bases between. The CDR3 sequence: CATSSWGSNQPQHF. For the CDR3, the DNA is TGTGCCACCAGCTCCTGGGGCAGCAATCAGCCCCAGCATTTT.

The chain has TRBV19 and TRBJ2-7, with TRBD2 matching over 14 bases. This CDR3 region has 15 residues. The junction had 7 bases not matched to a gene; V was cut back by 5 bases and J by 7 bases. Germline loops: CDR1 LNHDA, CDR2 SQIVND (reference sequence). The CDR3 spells CASSGGTSGSREQYF. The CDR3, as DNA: TGTGCCAGTAGTGGGGGGACTAGCGGGAGCCGTGAGCAGTACTTC.